The next 21 T cell receptor beta chains were all read from a single sample in a study of shared clonotypes between healthy human individuals. The assay was immunoSEQ multiplex PCR, and TCRdb's table has in-frame clones only and misses some. Of millions of clones detected, approximately 95% appear once; the ten largest clones hold 0.35% to 0.5%. Sequencing was done on a sample of naive CD4+ T cells from PBMCs. As to subset: CD45RA+ positively selected. The source of these receptors is a man between 18 and 29 years old in good health. Some clones in this sample may be carry-over from other donors' samples.

This sequence joins TRBV2 and TRBJ2-5; 7 positions match TRBD2. Germline V gene sequence: CDR1 SNHLY, CDR2 FYNNEI. The CDR3 runs to 10 residues. V was pared by 10 bases and J by 5 bases, with 1 base of the junction left unmatched. The CDR3 here is CATAGETQYF. DNA for the CDR3: TGTGCCACAGCGGGGGAGACCCAGTACTTC. The entire variable domain, with the rest obtained from reference TRBV2 and TRBJ2-5, is as follows: EPEVTQTPSHQVTQMGQEVILRCVPISNHLYFYWYRQILGQKVEFLVSFYNNEISEKSEIFDDQFSVERPDGSNFTLKIRSTKLEDSAMYFCATAGETQYFGPGTRLLVL.

The genes are TRBV18 and TRBJ1-5; no firm D call. Trimming stripped 5 bases from V and 4 bases from J, with 15 bases between. The V gene's germline CDR1 is KGHSH and CDR2 LQKENI. The CDR3 extends over 15 amino acids. Written as DNA, the CDR3 is TGTGCCAGCTCAACACAAGGTCCCAGTAATCAGCCCCAGCATTTT. Its translation: CASSTQGPSNQPQHF.

The chain recombines TRBV5-1 with TRBJ1-1, with TRBD1 as a possible D gene (5 bases). The CDR3 is 15 amino acids. CDR1 is SGHRS and CDR2 is YFSETQ in the germline V gene. V was clipped by 4 bases and J by 1 base, with 14 bases between them. The CDR3 loop reads CASSEPGRTNTEAFF. CDR3 DNA sequence: TGCGCCAGCAGCGAACCGGGACGGACGAACACTGAAGCTTTCTTT.

The gene calls are TRBV5-8 and TRBJ2-1; D may be TRBD2 (8 bases). V lost 4 bases and J 6 bases, leaving 29 bases between the germline ends. The CDR3 consists of 19 residues. Germline V gene sequence: CDR1 SGHTS, CDR2 YDEGEE. The CDR3 here is CASSHIDRVSGRGRNEQFF. In DNA form, the CDR3 reads TGTGCCAGCAGCCACATTGACAGGGTAAGCGGGAGAGGTCGCAATGAGCAGTTCTTC.

The V gene is TRBV18, the J gene TRBJ2-2; maybe TRBD1 (5 bases). Germline CDR1 and CDR2: KGHSH and LQKENI. The V and J ends lost 4 bases and 9 bases respectively, with 12 bases between them. The CDR3 is made up of 13 amino acids. The CDR3 protein is CASSLQGLRELFF. DNA for the CDR3: TGTGCCAGCTCACTTCAGGGTTTGCGGGAGCTGTTTTTT.

CDR3: CASSPLDPTDTQYF. The CDR3 DNA reads TGTGCCAGCTCACCATTAGACCCCACAGATACGCAGTATTTT. The chain employs TRBV18 and TRBJ2-3; D gene ambiguous. The ends were cut back, 2 bases at V and 2 bases at J, with 8 bases in the middle. The CDR3 has 14 residues. Per germline, CDR1 KGHSH and CDR2 LQKENI.

This rearrangement joins TRBV28 to TRBJ1-1; D remains unclear. This CDR3 has 16 amino acids. V was clipped by 7 bases and J by 1 base, with 19 bases between them. Germline V gene lookup returns CDR1 MDHEN and CDR2 SYDVKM. In DNA form, the CDR3 reads TGTGCCAGCACCAGCGGGCTGGGCGCCCCGAACACTGAAGCTTTCTTT. Amino acid sequence: CASTSGLGAPNTEAFF.

V and J are TRBV19 and TRBJ2-3; 7 bases agree with TRBD2. V shed 5 bases, J shed 3 bases, and the junction held 14 bases outside the gene matches. The CDR3 is made up of 17 amino acids. Per germline, CDR1 LNHDA and CDR2 SQIVND (reference sequence). The CDR3 DNA reads as TGTGCCAGTAGTGCCCTAACCGGCAGGGAGGGGACAGATACGCAGTATTTT. Amino acids: CASSALTGREGTDTQYF.

The chain couples TRBV5-5 to TRBJ2-7, with 14 bases matching TRBD2. J gave up 4 bases and V 0 bases, and 3 bases lay outside the gene matches. The CDR3 sequence is 16 residues long. Looked up from germline, CDR1 is SGHKS and CDR2 is YYEKEE (reference sequence). This chain's CDR3 is CASSLGLAGGTYEQYF. CDR3 sequence (DNA): TGTGCCAGCAGCTTGGGACTAGCGGGAGGGACTTACGAGCAGTACTTC.

DNA of the CDR3: TGTGCCATCAGTGCAGGGAGCGGGAGGGCCAGGGAGCAGTTCTTC. It encodes CAISAGSGRAREQFF. The V and J genes are TRBV10-3 and TRBJ2-1, with 10 bases that match TRBD2. Germline lookup yields CDR1 ENHRY and CDR2 SYGVKD. The V and J ends lost 4 bases and 10 bases, in that order; junction bases with no gene match: 10. This CDR3 region has 15 residues.

This chain links TRBV5-1 with TRBJ2-7; a possible D gene is TRBD2 (5 bases). Trimming cost V 3 bases and J 3 bases, with 16 bases left between them. Germline CDR1 reads SGHRS; CDR2 reads YFSETQ. The CDR3 contains 15 residues. This CDR3 reads CASSSDARRGYEQYF. CDR3 sequence (DNA): TGCGCCAGCAGCTCCGACGCCCGCCGGGGCTACGAGCAGTACTTC.

This sequence joins TRBV7-6 and TRBJ2-7; TRBD2 matches at 11 bases. With V trimmed by 0 bases and J by 7 bases, 5 bases remained unmatched. The CDR3 spans 15 residues. CDR1 is SGHVS and CDR2 is FNYEAQ in the germline V gene. Here the CDR3 reads CASSLALAGVLEQYF. For the CDR3, the DNA is TGTGCCAGCAGCTTAGCACTAGCGGGAGTGCTTGAGCAGTACTTC.

This chain joins TRBV28 and TRBJ2-1; 7 bases are a match to TRBD1. CDR1 is MDHEN and CDR2 is SYDVKM in the germline V gene. Trimming removed 5 bases from V and 6 bases from J; junction bases left unmatched: 13. The CDR3 totals 16 residues. The CDR3: CASSTKQGMDRNEQFF. Here the CDR3 DNA reads TGTGCCAGCAGTACCAAACAGGGGATGGATCGCAATGAGCAGTTCTTC. Full variable domain (missing parts from reference TRBV28 and TRBJ2-1): DVKVTQSSRYLVKRTGEKVFLECVQDMDHENMFWYRQDPGLGLRLIYFSYDVKMKEKGDIPEGYSVSREKKERFSLILESASTNQTSMYLCASSTKQGMDRNEQFFGPGTRLTVL.

The chain carries TRBV5-1 and TRBJ2-1, with 7 bases identical to TRBD2. V shed 0 bases and J 4 bases; nucleotides not matched to a gene: 7. The CDR3 has 16 amino acids. Germline values: CDR1 SGHRS, CDR2 YFSETQ. As DNA, the CDR3 is TGCGCCAGCAGCTTGGGCCGACTAGCAAGTTACAATGAGCAGTTCTTC. Its protein product is CASSLGRLASYNEQFF.

This chain uses TRBV5-6 with TRBJ2-2; 10 bases are a match to TRBD1. Germline lookup yields CDR1 SGHDT and CDR2 YYEEEE. The CDR3 spans 15 residues. Trimming cost V 4 bases and J 5 bases; bases outside gene matches: 5. CDR3 sequence (DNA): TGTGCCAGCAGCCCCAGGACAGGGGGAACCGGGGAGCTGTTTTTT. It yields the protein CASSPRTGGTGELFF.

This sequence joins TRBV4-2 and TRBJ2-3; TRBD2 matches at 15 bases. This CDR3 region has 18 residues. V was clipped by 3 bases and J by 3 bases; unmatched bases: 7. Germline V gene sequence: CDR1 LGHNA, CDR2 YNFKEQ. The CDR3 DNA is TGTGCCAGCAGCCACACCCCGGGACTAGCGGGAGGTACAGATACGCAGTATTTT. This translates into CASSHTPGLAGGTDTQYF.

In the case of this clone: Other DNA sequences in the same sample also yield this CDR3. The rearrangement joins TRBV2 to TRBJ2-3; 8 bases are shared with TRBD1. V gave up 8 bases and J gave up 1 base; unmatched junction bases: 2. The CDR3 length is 13 residues. Germline assignment: CDR1 SNHLY and CDR2 FYNNEI. The CDR3 spells CASSGGGTDTQYF. The DNA of the CDR3 is TGTGCCAGCTCAGGGGGCGGCACAGATACGCAGTATTTT.

The gene calls are TRBV6-5 and TRBJ1-2; a weak D match, TRBD1 (5 bases). The CDR3 runs 14 residues. V was cut by 7 bases and J by 5 bases, with 17 bases left in between. CDR1 MNHEY and CDR2 SVGAGI come from the germline V gene. This chain's CDR3 is CASTVKPTAYGYTF. The CDR3, as DNA: TGTGCCAGCACCGTGAAACCGACAGCATATGGCTACACCTTC.

The rearrangement joins TRBV19 to TRBJ1-1; D is uncertain. This CDR3 spans 16 amino acids. Germline CDR1 and CDR2: LNHDA and SQIVND (reference sequence). V was pared by 3 bases and J by 1 base, with 15 bases between. The CDR3: CASSIRAGFPNTEAFF. The CDR3 DNA reads as TGTGCCAGTAGTATCCGGGCGGGGTTCCCGAACACTGAAGCTTTCTTT.

The rearrangement uses TRBV7-2 and TRBJ2-1; D is unclear. Germline CDR1 reads SGHTA; CDR2 reads FQGNSA. Trimming cost V 4 bases and J 5 bases, with 9 bases left between them. This CDR3 has 13 residues. The CDR3 sequence: CASSSRQNNEQFF. CDR3 DNA sequence: TGTGCCAGCAGCTCCCGACAAAACAATGAGCAGTTCTTC.

V is TRBV5-8 and J is TRBJ2-2; 7 bases align to TRBD2. V lost 4 bases and J lost 0; bases outside the gene matches: 3. CDR1 SGHTS and CDR2 YDEGEE come from the germline V gene. This CDR3 has 15 residues. The CDR3 coding sequence is TGTGCCAGCAGCGCTGGACTAGCGAACACCGGGGAGCTGTTTTTT. Residues: CASSAGLANTGELFF.